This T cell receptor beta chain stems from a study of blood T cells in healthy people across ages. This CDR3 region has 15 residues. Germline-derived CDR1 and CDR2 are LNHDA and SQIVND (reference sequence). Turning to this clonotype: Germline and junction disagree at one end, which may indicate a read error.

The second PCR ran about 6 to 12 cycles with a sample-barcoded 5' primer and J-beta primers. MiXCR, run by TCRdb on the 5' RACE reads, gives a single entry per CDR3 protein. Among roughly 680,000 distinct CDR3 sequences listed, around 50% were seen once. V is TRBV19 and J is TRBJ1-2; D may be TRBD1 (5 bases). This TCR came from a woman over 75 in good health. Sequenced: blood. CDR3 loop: CASSKKVAGNYGCTF. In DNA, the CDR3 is TGTGCCAGTAGTAAGAAGGTGGCAGGGAACTATGGCTGCACCTTC. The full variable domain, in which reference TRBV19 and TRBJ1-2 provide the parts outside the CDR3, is DGGITQSPKYLFRKEGQNVTLSCEQNLNHDAMYWYRQDPGQGLRLIYYSQIVNDFQKGDIAEGYSVSREKKESFPLTVTSAQKNPTAFYLCASSKKVAGNYGCTFGSGTRLTVV.